This TCR beta chain was captured in a study of blood T cell repertoires in COVID-19. Background on the study: Sample material is recorded as cDNA or gDNA derived from T cells, B-cell-depleted T cells, or PBMCs.

In the original processing: Reference gene primer amplification gave estimated nucleated cell counts. Here immunoSEQ multiplex PCR was the method, and the copy in TCRdb shows in-frame clones only, minus some. The DNA was the basis for D and trimming; V, J and clone size are from that table. The sample contains fewer than 200,000 clones, around 87% of which appear only once. The source of this sequence is a middle-aged man with active or convalescent COVID-19. Sequencing input: peripheral blood.

Here the CDR3 DNA reads TGTGCCAGCAACTCCGGGACAGGGGGCTACGAGCAGTACTTC. This translates into CASNSGTGGYEQYF. The chain uses TRBV11-2 and TRBJ2-7, with 11 bases that match TRBD1. The CDR3 length is 14 residues. Germline V gene sequence: CDR1 SGHAT, CDR2 FQNNGV. The junction had 5 bases not matched to a gene; V was cut back by 7 bases and J by 3 bases.